This TCR beta chain was identified during a study of T-cell reconstitution after alpha-beta-depleted transplantation in children. This clonotype was counted a few times. This sample's TCRbeta library carried unique molecular identifier barcodes. One entry per CDR3 protein, called by TCRdb with MiXCR from the PCR reads. The sample comprises a few hundred thousand distinct CDR3 sequences, 13% of which are singletons, and 3.5% to 4.5% rests with the top ten. The source is a human donor who donated a stem cell graft to a child with Fanconi anemia. Sequencing was performed on PBMCs, taken from the stem cell graft.

This chain's CDR3 is CASSLAGADTDTQYF. The CDR3 nucleotides read TGTGCCAGCAGCTTGGCGGGGGCCGACACAGATACGCAGTATTTT. The genes are TRBV11-2 and TRBJ2-3; tentatively, D is TRBD2 (7 bases). Trimming took off 3 bases at V and 2 bases at J, with 12 bases between the two ends. Per germline, CDR1 SGHAT and CDR2 FQNNGV. This CDR3 contains 15 residues.